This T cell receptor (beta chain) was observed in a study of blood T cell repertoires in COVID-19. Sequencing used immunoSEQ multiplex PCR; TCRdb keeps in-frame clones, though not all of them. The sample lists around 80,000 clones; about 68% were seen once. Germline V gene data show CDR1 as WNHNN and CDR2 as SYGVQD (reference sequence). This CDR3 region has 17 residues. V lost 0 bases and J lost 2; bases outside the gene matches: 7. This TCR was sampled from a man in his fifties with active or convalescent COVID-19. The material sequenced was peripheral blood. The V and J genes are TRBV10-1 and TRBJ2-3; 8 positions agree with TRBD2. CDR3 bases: TGCGCCAGCAGTGAGTCGACCCCGGGGGGGCCCACAGATACGCAGTATTTT. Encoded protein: CASSESTPGGPTDTQYF.